A selection of T cell receptor beta chains follows, all from one sample in a study of blood T cell repertoires in COVID-19. The method was immunoSEQ multiplex PCR; TCRdb's version includes in-frame clones alone and lacks a portion of them. The sample holds about 27,000 clones; approximately 80% are singletons and the top ten take 60% to 80%. Material: peripheral blood. These receptors all stem from a man between 70 and 80 years old with acute or convalescent COVID-19. The CDR3 runs from the conserved cysteine through the conserved F or W. The D gene is left open where the match is weak. Clone sizes are given selectively: once, few, many, or a class where the clone is expanded.

>NA|TRBV6-5|TRBJ1-2|NA
CASSYGGVGYTF
TGTGCCAGCAGTTACGGAGGGGTTGGCTACACCTTC
>NA|TRBV19|TRBJ1-1|NA
CASTNKGGVNTEAFF
TGTGCCAGTACTAACAAGGGAGGAGTGAACACTGAAGCTTTCTTT
>NA|TRBV10-1|TRBJ1-2|NA
CASSESWGTRCYGYTF
TGCGCCAGCAGTGAGTCTTGGGGGACACGGTGTTATGGCTACACCTTC
>NA|TRBV9|TRBJ2-1|TRBD1
CASSPGQGVNEQFF
TGTGCCAGCAGCCCAGGACAGGGGGTGAATGAGCAGTTCTTC
>once|TRBV18|TRBJ1-4|TRBD1
CASSTTGAAEKLFF
TGTGCCAGCTCTACGACAGGGGCGGCGGAAAAACTGTTTTTT
>few|TRBV4-2|TRBJ1-6|NA
CASSQDPGLRSPLHF
TGTGCCAGCAGCCAAGACCCGGGACTTAGATCACCCCTCCACTTT
>NA|TRBV19|TRBJ1-2|TRBD1
CASNSPTGTGDYGYTF
TGTGCCAGCAATTCCCCGACCGGGACAGGGGACTATGGCTACACCTTC
>NA|TRBV4-3|TRBJ1-2|NA
CASSQGTSYGYTF
TGCGCCAGCAGCCAGGGGACATCCTATGGCTACACCTTC
>NA|TRBV7-3|TRBJ2-3|TRBD2
CASSSGLAGIRGSTDTQYF
TGTGCCAGCAGCTCCGGACTAGCGGGAATCCGAGGGAGCACAGATACGCAGTATTTT
>NA|TRBV9|TRBJ2-1|TRBD1
CASSVGDRDHNEQFF
TGTGCCAGCAGCGTAGGGGACAGGGACCACAATGAGCAGTTCTTC
>NA|TRBV7-6|TRBJ2-7|NA
CASSLIADEQYF
TGTGCCAGCAGCTTAATCGCGGATGAGCAGTACTTC
>NA|TRBV7-2|TRBJ1-2|NA
CASSLARDVGYTF
TGTGCCAGCAGCTTAGCGCGGGACGTTGGCTACACCTTC
>NA|TRBV6-6|TRBJ1-5|TRBD1
CASSSDRVGNQPQHF
TGTGCCAGCAGTTCGGACAGGGTTGGCAATCAGCCCCAGCATTTT
>NA|TRBV29-1|TRBJ1-6|TRBD1
CSVGTGPSDSPLHF
TGCAGCGTTGGGACAGGACCTTCCGATTCACCCCTCCACTTT
>NA|TRBV28|TRBJ1-4|NA
CASSRAAGLFF
TGTGCCAGCAGTAGAGCGGCTGGACTGTTTTTT
>NA|TRBV29-1|TRBJ2-7|TRBD1
CSVEGGTGVDEQYF
TGCAGCGTTGAAGGTGGGACAGGGGTCGACGAGCAGTACTTC
>NA|TRBV9|TRBJ2-1|NA
CASRGDFGVSSYNEQFF
TGTGCCAGCAGAGGGGACTTCGGTGTGAGCTCCTACAATGAGCAGTTCTTC
>NA|TRBV7-2|TRBJ1-2|NA
CASSLETKSVYGYTF
TGTGCCAGCAGCTTAGAGACAAAATCGGTCTATGGCTACACCTTC
>NA|TRBV6-6|TRBJ1-3|TRBD1
CASSSFDRDSGNTIYF
TGTGCCAGCAGTTCCTTCGACAGGGACTCTGGAAACACCATATATTTT
>few|TRBV24-1|TRBJ2-1|TRBD2
CATSDPSGGAGNEQFF
TGTGCCACCAGTGACCCCAGCGGGGGGGCGGGAAATGAGCAGTTCTTC
>NA|TRBV6-2/TRBV6-3|TRBJ2-1|TRBD2
CASSPGRDGSSYNEQFF
TGTGCCAGCAGCCCTGGGAGGGACGGGAGCTCCTACAATGAGCAGTTCTTC
>NA|TRBV29-1|TRBJ1-2|NA
CSVEGGQNYGYTF
TGCAGCGTTGAGGGCGGACAGAACTATGGCTACACCTTC
>once|TRBV11-1|TRBJ2-3|TRBD2
CASSKPGGHTDTQYF
TGTGCCAGCAGCAAGCCGGGAGGACACACAGATACGCAGTATTTT
>NA|TRBV19|TRBJ1-5|NA
CASSMGGPQHF
TGTGCCAGTAGTATGGGAGGGCCCCAGCATTTT
>NA|TRBV3-1/TRBV3-2|TRBJ1-2|NA
CASRGDYGYTF
TGTGCCAGCAGAGGAGACTATGGCTACACCTTC
>NA|TRBV19|TRBJ1-1|NA
CASRREAFF
TGTGCCAGTAGGCGGGAGGCTTTCTTT
>NA|TRBV5-4|TRBJ2-5|TRBD2
CASSFGAGGQETQYF
TGTGCCAGCAGCTTTGGCGCGGGGGGCCAAGAGACCCAGTACTTC
>NA|TRBV12-3/TRBV12-4|TRBJ1-2|NA
CASKGRAGGYTF
TGTGCCAGCAAGGGTAGAGCGGGTGGCTACACCTTC
>NA|TRBV4-2|TRBJ1-4|NA
CASSLIAGVVIEKLFF
TGTGCCAGCAGCCTTATCGCGGGCGTGGTAATAGAAAAACTGTTTTTT
>few|TRBV6-5|TRBJ2-1|NA
CASSYGAVNEQFF
TGTGCCAGCAGTTACGGGGCTGTCAATGAGCAGTTCTTC
>NA|TRBV7-9|TRBJ2-1|TRBD1
CASSSDRGEYNEQFF
TGTGCCAGCAGCTCGGACAGGGGGGAATACAATGAGCAGTTCTTC
>NA|TRBV3-1/TRBV3-2|TRBJ1-2|TRBD1
CASTSTGNYGYTF
TGTGCCAGCACCTCGACAGGGAACTATGGCTACACCTTC
>NA|TRBV18|TRBJ1-4|TRBD1
CASSPFRGQGFEKLFF
TGTGCCAGCTCACCATTTCGTGGACAGGGATTCGAAAAACTGTTTTTT
>NA|TRBV20-1|TRBJ1-2|NA
CSASNSRQMNYGYTF
TGCAGTGCTAGTAATTCGAGGCAGATGAACTATGGCTACACCTTC
>NA|TRBV6-1|TRBJ1-2|NA
CASSEARVTGYTF
TGTGCCAGCAGTGAGGCGCGGGTTACTGGCTACACCTTC
>NA|TRBV2|TRBJ2-2|TRBD1
CASSEQGATGELFF
TGTGCCAGCAGTGAACAGGGGGCGACCGGGGAGCTGTTTTTT
>NA|TRBV30|TRBJ2-1|TRBD1
CAWSVNRGSSYNEQFF
TGTGCCTGGAGTGTAAACAGGGGAAGCTCCTACAATGAGCAGTTCTTC
>NA|TRBV3-1/TRBV3-2|TRBJ1-5|NA
CASSQGGVASNQPQHF
TGTGCCAGCAGCCAAGGGGGGGTCGCCAGCAATCAGCCCCAGCATTTT
>few|TRBV30|TRBJ2-7|NA
CAWSSLAPTYEQYF
TGTGCCTGGAGCTCCCTAGCGCCTACCTACGAGCAGTACTTC
>NA|TRBV6-5|TRBJ2-1|NA
CASKLGGGTYNEQFF
TGTGCCAGCAAGTTGGGAGGGGGAACCTACAATGAGCAGTTCTTC
>NA|TRBV9|TRBJ2-3|TRBD2
CASSLSGRARSDTQYF
TGTGCCAGCAGCCTTAGCGGGAGGGCCAGGTCAGATACGCAGTATTTT
>NA|TRBV27|TRBJ2-7|NA
CASSRGHEQYF
TGTGCCAGCAGCCGAGGCCACGAGCAGTACTTC
>once|TRBV4-2|TRBJ2-1|TRBD1
CASSQAPETGALSNEQFF
TGTGCCAGCAGCCAAGCACCCGAGACAGGGGCCCTTTCCAATGAGCAGTTCTTC
>NA|TRBV5-6|TRBJ2-2|TRBD2
CASSPIIGGRAPGELFF
TGTGCCAGCAGCCCGATCATTGGGGGGAGGGCCCCCGGGGAGCTGTTTTTT
>NA|TRBV27|TRBJ1-1|TRBD1
CASSLRGTGGFAEAFF
TGTGCCAGCAGTTTAAGGGGGACAGGGGGCTTCGCCGAAGCTTTCTTT
>NA|TRBV27|TRBJ2-2|TRBD2
CASSFALAGGNRYTGELFF
TGTGCCAGCAGTTTCGCCCTAGCGGGGGGGAATCGATACACCGGGGAGCTGTTTTTT
>NA|TRBV7-9|TRBJ1-4|NA
CASSLTGWGSATNEKLFF
TGTGCCAGCAGCTTAACTGGCTGGGGCAGTGCAACTAATGAAAAACTGTTTTTT
>NA|TRBV6-1|TRBJ1-6|NA
CASSEDSGDDSPLHF
TGTGCCAGCAGTGAAGATTCAGGGGACGATTCACCCCTCCACTTT
>NA|TRBV12-5|TRBJ2-5|TRBD2
CASGPLSGSETQYF
TGTGCTAGTGGTCCTCTTAGCGGGAGCGAGACCCAGTACTTC
>NA|TRBV9|TRBJ2-3|TRBD2
CASSSSGVLDTQYF
TGTGCCAGCAGCTCCAGCGGGGTTCTAGATACGCAGTATTTT
>NA|TRBV19|TRBJ2-4|TRBD1
CASSTLLGDRGQNIQYF
TGTGCCAGTAGTACTTTGCTCGGAGACAGGGGGCAAAACATTCAGTACTTC
>few|TRBV30|TRBJ2-1|TRBD2
CAWSVRVAGDNEQFF
TGTGCCTGGAGTGTAAGGGTAGCGGGAGACAATGAGCAGTTCTTC
>NA|TRBV18|TRBJ1-5|TRBD1
CASSQNTGVPQPQHF
TGTGCCAGCTCACAGAATACAGGGGTTCCTCAGCCCCAGCATTTT
>NA|TRBV6-5|TRBJ1-6|TRBD1
CASSWRQGRNSPLHF
TGTGCCAGCAGTTGGAGACAGGGCCGCAATTCACCCCTCCACTTT